This T cell receptor beta chain was retrieved from a study of molecular identifiers for immune sequencing clone quantification. TCRdb re-derived calls from the PCR reads in MiXCR, one entry per CDR3 protein. The sample yields roughly 50,000 distinct CDR3 sequences, approximately 34% seen once. Germline V gene lookup returns CDR1 ENHRY and CDR2 SYGVKD. V lost 4 bases and J 7 bases, leaving 8 bases between the germline ends. This CDR3 comprises 13 residues. Preparation of naive CD8 libraries involved roughly 18,000 to 1,100,000 sorted cells and 10%, 30% or 50% RNA. This TCR derives from a human donor in good health. Some libraries in this study had Jurkat cell RNA spiked in. Material: naive CD8+ T cells from blood, with Jurkat cell RNA spiked in. Subset: FACS-sorted CD8+CD4-CCR7+CD45RA+ naive T cells. The chain employs TRBV10-3 and TRBJ1-6; D ambiguous. In nucleotides, the CDR3 is TGTGCCATCAGTGTGATGGGGAATTCACCCCTCCACTTT. Amino acids: CAISVMGNSPLHF.